The next 2 T cell receptor beta chains were all read from a single sample in a study of cytomegalovirus exposure and HLA in healthy donors. A multiplex PCR was run with 60 Vbeta primers and 13 Jbeta primers. Produced via immunoSEQ multiplex PCR; TCRdb's table is partial and in-frame only. Here the sample spans about 82,000 clones, around four fifths being singletons. What was sequenced was PBMCs. The receptor set was obtained from a woman in her forties or fifties in good health and CMV-seropositive.

The J gene is TRBJ2-5, the V gene TRBV5-6; tentatively, D is TRBD2 (5 bases). The V gene lost 1 base and the J gene lost 3 bases, with 10 bases spanning the gap. The CDR3 runs to 14 residues. Germline CDR1 is SGHDT and CDR2 is YYEEEE. CDR3 loop: CASSLTRTKETQYF. In DNA, the CDR3 is TGTGCCAGCAGCTTGACTAGGACGAAAGAGACCCAGTACTTC.

The chain couples TRBV4-1 to TRBJ1-5, with D possibly matching TRBD1 (5 bases). This CDR3 is built from 12 residues. Deletions cut 0 bases from V and 12 bases from J, with 9 bases between. Germline V gives CDR1 MGHRA, CDR2 YSYEKL. The CDR3 is CASSQDGANQHF. CDR3 nucleotide sequence: TGCGCCAGCAGCCAAGATGGGGCGAACCAGCATTTT.